Listed below are T cell receptor beta chains from one sample, sequenced in a study of glioma-infiltrating T cells. One entry per CDR3 protein, called by TCRdb with MiXCR from the multiplex PCR reads. The sample has 400,000 or so distinct CDR3 sequences; 41% are singletons. Material: glioma tissue, nonneoplastic brain tissue, or PBMCs (not recorded which). Every receptor here comes from a human donor with low-grade glioma or glioblastoma, undergoing nonglioma brain surgery, or in good health (not recorded which). Each CDR3 is given with its conserved first and last residue. The D gene is left open where the match is weak. Size is omitted from some rows. Given values are once, few, many or a class for expanded clones.

clone_size: many; d_call: .; v_call: TRBV27; j_call: TRBJ2-1; cdr3_aa: CASSFRLGANEQFF; cdr3_nt: TGTGCCAGCAGTTTCCGACTTGGGGCCAATGAGCAGTTCTTC
clone_size: .; d_call: TRBD2; v_call: TRBV20-1; j_call: TRBJ2-5; cdr3_aa: CIALRWLAGGQETQYF; cdr3_nt: TGCATTGCCCTAAGGTGGCTAGCGGGAGGGCAAGAGACCCAGTACTTC
clone_size: .; d_call: .; v_call: TRBV6-1; j_call: TRBJ2-1; cdr3_aa: CASSGPELETTNEQFF; cdr3_nt: TGTGCCAGCAGTGGACCGGAACTAGAAACGACCAATGAGCAGTTCTTC
clone_size: .; d_call: .; v_call: TRBV12-3/TRBV12-4; j_call: TRBJ1-1; cdr3_aa: CASSLQGLNTEAFF; cdr3_nt: TGTGCCAGCAGTTTACAGGGTCTAAACACTGAAGCTTTCTTT
clone_size: many; d_call: .; v_call: TRBV6-1; j_call: TRBJ1-1; cdr3_aa: CASSEARGKTEAFF; cdr3_nt: TGTGCCAGCAGTGAAGCAAGAGGGAAGACTGAAGCTTTCTTT
clone_size: many; d_call: .; v_call: TRBV20-1; j_call: TRBJ2-7; cdr3_aa: CSGGEGYEQYF; cdr3_nt: TGCAGTGGGGGAGAGGGCTACGAGCAGTACTTC
clone_size: .; d_call: .; v_call: TRBV5-1; j_call: TRBJ1-6; cdr3_aa: CASSLGPTGSSYNSPLHF; cdr3_nt: TGCGCCAGCAGCTTGGGGCCCACAGGGAGCTCCTATAATTCACCCCTCCACTTT
clone_size: .; d_call: .; v_call: TRBV5-1; j_call: TRBJ1-6; cdr3_aa: CASSLDGQGSPLHF; cdr3_nt: TGCGCCAGCAGCTTGGACGGACAAGGGTCACCCCTCCACTTT
clone_size: .; d_call: .; v_call: TRBV6-5; j_call: TRBJ2-7; cdr3_aa: CASTSDSYNEQYF; cdr3_nt: TGTGCCAGCACTAGCGACTCCTACAATGAGCAGTACTTC
clone_size: few; d_call: TRBD2; v_call: TRBV20-1; j_call: TRBJ2-3; cdr3_aa: CSLSAGGGTDTQYF; cdr3_nt: TGCAGCCTATCAGCGGGAGGGGGCACAGATACGCAGTATTTT
clone_size: few; d_call: TRBD1; v_call: TRBV15; j_call: TRBJ2-7; cdr3_aa: CATSRDIGQGASYEQYF; cdr3_nt: TGTGCCACCAGCAGAGATATAGGACAGGGTGCCTCCTACGAGCAGTACTTC
clone_size: .; d_call: .; v_call: TRBV27; j_call: TRBJ2-2; cdr3_aa: CASSLIGFAKTGELFF; cdr3_nt: TGTGCCAGCAGTTTAATTGGATTCGCGAAAACCGGGGAGCTGTTTTTT
clone_size: many; d_call: .; v_call: TRBV20-1; j_call: TRBJ1-1; cdr3_aa: CSARGPVGTEAFF; cdr3_nt: TGCAGTGCTAGAGGGCCGGTCGGCACTGAAGCTTTCTTT
clone_size: .; d_call: TRBD1; v_call: TRBV11-2; j_call: TRBJ2-7; cdr3_aa: CASSFPGQSYEQYF; cdr3_nt: TGTGCCAGCAGCTTTCCGGGACAGTCCTACGAGCAGTACTTC
clone_size: few; d_call: TRBD2; v_call: TRBV27; j_call: TRBJ2-7; cdr3_aa: CASSLLAGDVEQYF; cdr3_nt: TGTGCCAGCAGTTTACTAGCGGGAGATGTCGAGCAGTACTTC
clone_size: few; d_call: .; v_call: TRBV7-9; j_call: TRBJ2-3; cdr3_aa: CASSSEGDTQYF; cdr3_nt: TGTGCCAGCAGCAGCGAGGGGGATACGCAGTATTTT
clone_size: .; d_call: TRBD2; v_call: TRBV7-2; j_call: TRBJ2-7; cdr3_aa: CASRRGGGRVGEQYF; cdr3_nt: TGTGCCAGCAGAAGGGGTGGCGGGAGAGTAGGCGAGCAGTACTTC
clone_size: few; d_call: TRBD2; v_call: TRBV27; j_call: TRBJ2-1; cdr3_aa: CASSSSTSGDNEQFF; cdr3_nt: TGTGCCAGCAGCTCATCGACTAGCGGGGACAATGAGCAGTTCTTC
clone_size: many; d_call: .; v_call: TRBV6-1; j_call: TRBJ2-7; cdr3_aa: CASSFDRYNEQYF; cdr3_nt: TGTGCCAGCAGTTTCGACCGGTATAACGAGCAGTACTTC
clone_size: .; d_call: .; v_call: TRBV19; j_call: TRBJ2-2; cdr3_aa: CASSIPGNTGELFF; cdr3_nt: TGTGCCAGTAGTATACCTGGGAACACCGGGGAGCTGTTTTTT
clone_size: .; d_call: .; v_call: TRBV2; j_call: TRBJ1-2; cdr3_aa: CASMGLEIGYTF; cdr3_nt: TGTGCCAGCATGGGACTCGAGATTGGCTACACCTTC
clone_size: few; d_call: .; v_call: TRBV15; j_call: TRBJ1-2; cdr3_aa: CATSRDLARDYGYTF; cdr3_nt: TGTGCCACCAGCAGAGATCTCGCCCGCGACTATGGCTACACCTTC
clone_size: many; d_call: TRBD2; v_call: TRBV7-2; j_call: TRBJ2-7; cdr3_aa: CASSPGLGYEQYF; cdr3_nt: TGTGCCAGCAGCCCTGGACTAGGCTACGAGCAGTACTTC
clone_size: .; d_call: .; v_call: TRBV19; j_call: TRBJ1-1; cdr3_aa: CASSPRGVHTEAFF; cdr3_nt: TGTGCCAGTAGTCCTAGGGGCGTGCATACTGAAGCTTTCTTT
clone_size: few; d_call: .; v_call: TRBV20-1; j_call: TRBJ2-3; cdr3_aa: CSASRFHTDTQYF; cdr3_nt: TGCAGTGCTAGTCGGTTCCACACAGATACGCAGTATTTT
clone_size: .; d_call: .; v_call: TRBV5-4; j_call: TRBJ1-1; cdr3_aa: CASSFDSTEAFF; cdr3_nt: TGTGCCAGCAGCTTTGACAGCACTGAAGCTTTCTTT
clone_size: many; d_call: TRBD2; v_call: TRBV20-1; j_call: TRBJ2-1; cdr3_aa: CSARLAGGFNEQFF; cdr3_nt: TGCAGTGCTAGACTAGCGGGAGGGTTCAATGAGCAGTTCTTC
clone_size: many; d_call: .; v_call: TRBV4-2; j_call: TRBJ2-1; cdr3_aa: CASSQSAGYDEQFF; cdr3_nt: TGTGCCAGCAGCCAATCGGCAGGGTATGATGAGCAGTTCTTC
clone_size: .; d_call: .; v_call: TRBV6-6; j_call: TRBJ2-4; cdr3_aa: CASSSPTVTKNIQYF; cdr3_nt: TGTGCCAGCAGTTCCCCAACAGTAACCAAAAACATTCAGTACTTC
clone_size: .; d_call: TRBD2; v_call: TRBV6-5; j_call: TRBJ2-7; cdr3_aa: CATRPGTSVSEEYF; cdr3_nt: TGTGCCACCAGACCTGGGACTAGCGTTTCCGAGGAGTACTTC
clone_size: many; d_call: .; v_call: TRBV20-1; j_call: TRBJ2-1; cdr3_aa: CSAGATGFSYNEQFF; cdr3_nt: TGCAGTGCAGGGGCCACAGGTTTCTCCTACAATGAGCAGTTCTTC
clone_size: few; d_call: .; v_call: TRBV29-1; j_call: TRBJ1-1; cdr3_aa: CSASGGGALNTEAFF; cdr3_nt: TGCAGCGCCTCGGGGGGGGGCGCTTTGAACACTGAAGCTTTCTTT
clone_size: .; d_call: TRBD2; v_call: TRBV28; j_call: TRBJ2-1; cdr3_aa: CASSLPLLGTRCLAGGQYNEQFF; cdr3_nt: TGTGCCAGCAGTTTACCCCTGTTGGGGACAAGGTGCCTAGCGGGAGGGCAATACAATGAGCAGTTCTTC
clone_size: .; d_call: TRBD2; v_call: TRBV27; j_call: TRBJ2-3; cdr3_aa: CASSLGTSGITDTQYF; cdr3_nt: TGTGCCAGCAGTCTCGGGACTAGCGGAATCACAGATACGCAGTATTTT
clone_size: many; d_call: .; v_call: TRBV27; j_call: TRBJ2-3; cdr3_aa: CASSPGRKGDTQYF; cdr3_nt: TGTGCCAGCAGTCCCGGGAGAAAGGGAGATACGCAGTATTTT
clone_size: many; d_call: TRBD1; v_call: TRBV28; j_call: TRBJ1-1; cdr3_aa: CASKSLGRTGQNTEAFF; cdr3_nt: TGTGCCAGCAAGTCGTTGGGCCGGACAGGGCAGAACACTGAAGCTTTCTTT
clone_size: few; d_call: .; v_call: TRBV5-4; j_call: TRBJ1-2; cdr3_aa: CASSFEGVNGYTF; cdr3_nt: TGTGCCAGCAGCTTTGAGGGGGTGAATGGCTACACCTTC
clone_size: .; d_call: .; v_call: TRBV6-6; j_call: TRBJ2-5; cdr3_aa: CASSSLGRGGETQYF; cdr3_nt: TGTGCCAGCAGTTCCCTCGGGAGAGGAGGAGAGACCCAGTACTTC
clone_size: .; d_call: .; v_call: TRBV20-1; j_call: TRBJ2-5; cdr3_aa: CSALSGVETQYF; cdr3_nt: TGCAGTGCGCTATCCGGGGTGGAGACCCAGTACTTC
clone_size: .; d_call: .; v_call: TRBV7-2; j_call: TRBJ2-2; cdr3_aa: CVSSLVGTPNTGELFF; cdr3_nt: TGTGTCAGCAGCTTAGTGGGGACTCCCAACACCGGGGAGCTGTTTTTT
clone_size: .; d_call: TRBD2; v_call: TRBV12-3/TRBV12-4; j_call: TRBJ2-7; cdr3_aa: CASSGTSGSHEQYF; cdr3_nt: TGTGCCAGCAGCGGGACTAGCGGGAGCCACGAGCAGTACTTC
clone_size: .; d_call: .; v_call: TRBV20-1; j_call: TRBJ2-7; cdr3_aa: CSATVVGRSSYEQYF; cdr3_nt: TGCAGTGCCACAGTGGTAGGGCGCAGCTCCTACGAGCAGTACTTC
clone_size: .; d_call: TRBD2; v_call: TRBV28; j_call: TRBJ2-7; cdr3_aa: CASSLGSGRQSSYEQYF; cdr3_nt: TGTGCCAGCAGTTTAGGTAGCGGGAGACAAAGCTCCTACGAGCAGTACTTC
clone_size: many; d_call: .; v_call: TRBV5-4; j_call: TRBJ2-7; cdr3_aa: CASSSTPYEQYF; cdr3_nt: TGTGCCAGCAGTTCGACCCCCTACGAGCAGTACTTC
clone_size: many; d_call: .; v_call: TRBV27; j_call: TRBJ2-1; cdr3_aa: CASSFRLADSSYNEQFF; cdr3_nt: TGTGCCAGCAGTTTTCGCTTAGCGGATAGCTCCTACAATGAGCAGTTCTTC
clone_size: .; d_call: TRBD1; v_call: TRBV2; j_call: TRBJ1-2; cdr3_aa: CASLAWGQGIAHGYTF; cdr3_nt: TGTGCCAGCCTGGCGTGGGGACAGGGGATCGCCCATGGCTACACCTTC
clone_size: .; d_call: .; v_call: TRBV5-4; j_call: TRBJ2-1; cdr3_aa: CASSWWSINNEQFF; cdr3_nt: TGTGCCAGCAGCTGGTGGTCGATAAACAATGAGCAGTTCTTC
clone_size: many; d_call: .; v_call: TRBV15; j_call: TRBJ1-3; cdr3_aa: CATSREGITYSGNTIYF; cdr3_nt: TGTGCCACCAGCAGAGAAGGGATCACCTACTCTGGAAACACCATATATTTT
clone_size: .; d_call: .; v_call: TRBV28; j_call: TRBJ2-2; cdr3_aa: CATPRDSYTGELFF; cdr3_nt: TGTGCCACCCCGCGCGACAGCTACACCGGGGAGCTGTTTTTT